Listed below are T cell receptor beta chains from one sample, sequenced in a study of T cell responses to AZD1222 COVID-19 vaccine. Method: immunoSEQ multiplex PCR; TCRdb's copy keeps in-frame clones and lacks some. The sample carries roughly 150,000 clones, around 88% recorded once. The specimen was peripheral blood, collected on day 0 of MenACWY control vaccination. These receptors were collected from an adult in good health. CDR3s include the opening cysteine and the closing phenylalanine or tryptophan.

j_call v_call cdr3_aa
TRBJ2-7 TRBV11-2 CASSSMGGGEQYF
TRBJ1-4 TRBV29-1 CSVVNQGAGSEKLFF
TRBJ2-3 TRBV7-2 CASSIGLAGGRGDTQYF
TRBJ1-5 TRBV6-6 CASTHGRGNQPQHF
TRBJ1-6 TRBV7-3 CASSLGATTNSPLHF
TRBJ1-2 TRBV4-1 CASSQGTGGVYGYTF
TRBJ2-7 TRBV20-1 CSANERDYEQYF
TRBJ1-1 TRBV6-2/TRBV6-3 CASSYSSISAEAFF
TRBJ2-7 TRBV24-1 CATIPKATAYEQYF
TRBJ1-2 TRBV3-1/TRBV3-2 CASSQDFYGYTF
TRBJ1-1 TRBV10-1 CASSEGAGGNTEAFF
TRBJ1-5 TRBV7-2 CASSRGANQPQHF
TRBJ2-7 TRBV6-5 CASSYGGMFYEQYF
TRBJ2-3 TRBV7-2 CASSLGTSGGQDTQYF
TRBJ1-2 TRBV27 CASSGVNDYGYTF
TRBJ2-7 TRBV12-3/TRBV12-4 CASMSVPREQYF
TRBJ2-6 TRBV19 CASTYSSSGANVLTF
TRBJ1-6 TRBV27 CASSSTGRAYNSPLHF
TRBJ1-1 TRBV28 CASSLSGGSTEAFF
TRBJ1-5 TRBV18 CASSPNRDQPQHF
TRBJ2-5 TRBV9 CASSKRTEETQYF
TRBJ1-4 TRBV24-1 CATMGQSDEKLFF
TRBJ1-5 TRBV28 CASSEQNQPQHF
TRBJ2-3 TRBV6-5 CASRGSGDTQYF
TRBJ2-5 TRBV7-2 CASSLARIQETQYF
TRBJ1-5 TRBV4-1 CASSPIEGARGQPQHF
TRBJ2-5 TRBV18 CASSGTLLARETQYF
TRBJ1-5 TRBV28 CASSSLPTGGTGNQPQHF
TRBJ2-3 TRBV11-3 CASSIGTRATTDTQYF
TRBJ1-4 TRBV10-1 CASSESEHGAGPNEKLFF
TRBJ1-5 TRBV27 CASKAGMSNQPQHF